The 25 T cell receptor beta chains presented below share a single source sample, sequenced in a study of blood T cell repertoires in COVID-19. The data were produced by immunoSEQ multiplex PCR, yet TCRdb's version contains in-frame clones alone and is incomplete. The data show roughly 250,000 clones, with roughly 85% seen just once and 3.5% to 5.5% held by the top ten. The sample comprised PBMCs or T cells enriched from blood (not recorded which). The receptors were sampled from a woman aged 25 to 45 who had recovered from COVID-19.

The gene calls are TRBV6-5 and TRBJ2-2; D perhaps matches TRBD2 (5 bases). CDR3 size: 15 residues. Germline V gives CDR1 MNHEY, CDR2 SVGAGI. Trimming shortened V by 2 bases and J by 0 bases, and 7 bases separated the two germline ends. CDR3 sequence (DNA): TGTGCCAGCAGTTACGGGCGGGCGAACACCGGGGAGCTGTTTTTT. Its translation: CASSYGRANTGELFF.

This clone was picked up one time. CDR3 in DNA: TGTGCCAGCAGCAAAAGAGGGGACATCCAAGAGACCCAGTACTTC. Residues: CASSKRGDIQETQYF. This chain connects TRBV21-1 to TRBJ2-5; TRBD1 reflects the table's D call only, with no check against the DNA. TRBV21-1 is reported as a pseudogene. The CDR3 totals 15 residues.

The chain employs TRBV7-9 and TRBJ2-2; possible D gene TRBD2, 5 bases. Germline V CDR1 and CDR2: SEHNR, FQNEAQ (reference sequence). The CDR3 loop spans 13 amino acids. V lost 4 bases and J 7 bases, leaving 10 bases between the germline ends. Here the CDR3 reads CASSSWEYGELFF. The DNA of the CDR3 is TGTGCCAGCAGCTCCTGGGAGTACGGGGAGCTGTTTTTT.

The CDR3 DNA is TGTGCCAGCCTGAAGGACATAACGGCCGGGGAGCTGTTTTTT. Translating it yields CASLKDITAGELFF. V and J are TRBV2 and TRBJ2-2, with D possibly matching TRBD1 (5 bases). Trimming shortened V by 8 bases and J by 6 bases, and 16 bases separated the two germline ends. The CDR3 contains 14 residues. Germline loops: CDR1 SNHLY, CDR2 FYNNEI. Drawing the rest from reference TRBV2 and TRBJ2-2, the complete variable domain is EPEVTQTPSHQVTQMGQEVILRCVPISNHLYFYWYRQILGQKVEFLVSFYNNEISEKSEIFDDQFSVERPDGSNFTLKIRSTKLEDSAMYFCASLKDITAGELFFGEGSRLTVL.

This clone has ten or more counts. The V gene is TRBV9, the J gene TRBJ2-2, with 7 bases lining up with TRBD1. Per germline, CDR1 SGDLS and CDR2 YYNGEE. The CDR3 extends over 17 amino acids. V lost 0 bases, J lost 0 bases, and 5 bases stayed unmatched. DNA for the CDR3: TGTGCCAGCAGCGTAGGTGAGGGGGCAGCGAACACCGGGGAGCTGTTTTTT. Translating gives CASSVGEGAANTGELFF. The full variable domain, with the rest looked up from reference TRBV9 and TRBJ2-2, is DSGVTQTPKHLITATGQRVTLRCSPRSGDLSVYWYQQSLDQGLQFLIQYYNGEERAKGNILERFSAQQFPDLHSELNLSSLELGDSALYFCASSVGEGAANTGELFFGEGSRLTVL.

The chain links TRBV7-3 to TRBJ2-2, with 15 nucleotides matching TRBD2. The germline gives CDR1 SGHTA, CDR2 FQGTGA. V dropped 5 bases and J dropped 4; count of bases not matched to a gene: 11. This CDR3 region has 19 residues. The CDR3 coding sequence is TGTGCCAGCAGCCCAACAGGGACTAGCGGGAGGAGGGGCACCGGGGAGCTGTTTTTT. This gives the protein CASSPTGTSGRRGTGELFF.

This chain links TRBV28 with TRBJ1-2; 7 nucleotides line up with TRBD1. The V gene end was trimmed by 1 base and the J gene end by 3 bases; junction bases not matched to a gene: 5. Germline CDR1 and CDR2: MDHEN and SYDVKM. This CDR3 has 15 amino acids. The chain's CDR3 is CASSLLGGQDYGYTF. The CDR3 DNA reads as TGTGCCAGCAGTTTATTGGGTGGACAGGACTATGGCTACACCTTC.

The chain uses TRBV6-6 and TRBJ1-1; D not resolved. Germline V gives CDR1 MNHNY, CDR2 SVGAGI (reference sequence). This CDR3 is 13 amino acids long. V shed 2 bases and J shed 4 bases, with 8 bases lying between them. For the CDR3, the DNA is TGTGCCAGCAGTTACGGAGGGAGCACTGAAGCTTTCTTT. Amino acids: CASSYGGSTEAFF.

This chain uses TRBV13 with TRBJ1-1, with 8 nucleotides matching TRBD1. Germline loops: CDR1 PRHDT, CDR2 FYEKMQ (reference sequence). With 3 bases clipped from V and 5 bases from J, the junction kept 8 bases outside the gene matches. This CDR3 is built from 15 residues. The CDR3 coding sequence is TGTGCCAGCAGCTTGGACAGGGCAGGTAAGACTGAAGCTTTCTTT. Residues: CASSLDRAGKTEAFF.

This sequence joins TRBV19 and TRBJ1-2; D ambiguous. V lost 0 bases, J lost 4 bases, and 6 bases lay in between. This CDR3 is built from 13 residues. Germline CDR1 is LNHDA and CDR2 is SQIVND (reference sequence). In nucleotides, the CDR3 is TGTGCCAGTAGTATAGATAGCAGCTATGGCTACACCTTC. Translation gives CASSIDSSYGYTF.

This chain links TRBV28 with TRBJ2-7; 9 nucleotides match TRBD2. CDR1 is MDHEN, CDR2 SYDVKM, per germline. This CDR3 comprises 19 residues. V was clipped by 3 bases and J by 0 bases; unmatched bases: 15. CDR3 loop: CASSFYRGLARSSSYEQYF. The CDR3, as DNA: TGTGCCAGCAGTTTCTACCGAGGACTAGCGCGCTCGAGCTCCTACGAGCAGTACTTC.

There are a few counts of this clone. The chain links TRBV27 to TRBJ1-2; TRBD1 matches at 9 bases. There are 15 residues in the CDR3. Germline trimming cut 6 bases from V and 6 bases from J; bases unmatched to any gene: 11. CDR1 and CDR2 from the germline V gene are MNHEY and SMNVEV (reference sequence). CDR3 coding DNA: TGTGCCAGCAGCCCAGACAGGGGGGATCTGGATGGCTACACCTTC. It translates to CASSPDRGDLDGYTF.

The genes are TRBV13 and TRBJ2-7; a weak D match, TRBD2 (6 bases). Between the trimmed V and J ends, which lost 1 base and 2 bases, there was a span of 9 bases. Germline values: CDR1 PRHDT, CDR2 FYEKMQ (reference sequence). This CDR3 has 14 residues. CDR3 residues: CASSLAGDPYEQYF. The DNA of the CDR3 is TGTGCCAGCAGCTTAGCGGGAGACCCCTACGAGCAGTACTTC.

On this clone: The same CDR3 also results from other DNA sequences found in this sample. The chain recombines TRBV6-5 with TRBJ1-1; maybe TRBD1 (6 bases). With 1 base removed from V and 2 bases from J, the gap between germline ends came to 8 bases. In germline, CDR1 is MNHEY, CDR2 SVGAGI. The CDR3 covers 14 residues. CDR3 sequence: CASSYLQGNTEAFF. CDR3 nucleotides: TGTGCCAGCAGTTACTTACAGGGAAACACTGAAGCTTTCTTT.

V gene TRBV18 combines with J gene TRBJ2-1; D remains ambiguous. Trimming removed 2 bases at V and 7 bases at J, with 12 bases between. The germline V gene has CDR1 KGHSH and CDR2 LQKENI. This CDR3 comprises 14 residues. This chain's CDR3 is CASSPGSRLNEQFF. For the CDR3, the DNA is TGTGCCAGCTCACCAGGCAGCAGGTTGAATGAGCAGTTCTTC.

The rearrangement joins TRBV7-9 to TRBJ1-4; no reliable D call. The CDR3 has 14 residues. CDR1 is SEHNR, CDR2 FQNEAQ, per germline (reference sequence). Trimming removed 3 bases at V and 3 bases at J, with 8 bases between. CDR3 region: CASSLERANEKLFF. CDR3 nucleotides: TGTGCCAGCAGCTTGGAACGGGCTAATGAAAAACTGTTTTTT.

The V gene is TRBV7-7, the J gene TRBJ2-1; TRBD2 matches at 7 bases. This CDR3 is 20 amino acids long. With V trimmed by 5 bases and J by 0 bases, 19 bases remained unmatched. Germline CDR1 SSHAT, CDR2 FNYEAQ (reference sequence). CDR3 region: CASSPYSEGRAPSSYNEQFF. The CDR3 DNA follows: TGTGCCAGCAGCCCATACAGCGAGGGGAGGGCCCCTAGCTCCTACAATGAGCAGTTCTTC.

This clone was observed a handful of times. The V call is TRBV11-1, the J call TRBJ1-4; possible D gene TRBD1, 5 bases. This CDR3 region has 15 residues. Trimming cost V 5 bases and J 4 bases, with 14 bases left between them. From germline, CDR1 is SGHAT and CDR2 FQDESV (reference sequence). CDR3: CASSGGDRLNEKLFF. The CDR3 coding sequence is TGTGCCAGCAGCGGCGGGGACCGGCTTAATGAAAAACTGTTTTTT.

The V gene is TRBV15, the J gene TRBJ1-1; 7 bases map to TRBD1. This CDR3 spans 17 amino acids. V was clipped by 3 bases and J by 0 bases; unmatched bases: 10. The germline V gene has CDR1 LNHNV and CDR2 YYDKDF (reference sequence). In DNA form, the CDR3 reads TGTGCCACCAGCAGGGAAAGACAGGGAGTTCTGAACACTGAAGCTTTCTTT. Translation: CATSRERQGVLNTEAFF.

This chain links TRBV10-2 with TRBJ2-3; no reliable D call. Deletions cut 6 bases from V and 3 bases from J, with 13 bases between. The length of the CDR3 is 14 residues. Germline V lookup: CDR1 WSHSY, CDR2 SAAADI. CDR3 sequence reads: CASSSSQVTDTQYF. The CDR3 DNA reads as TGCGCCAGCAGCTCCAGCCAGGTTACAGATACGCAGTATTTT.

This chain links TRBV5-1 with TRBJ1-1; 8 positions agree with TRBD1. The CDR3 consists of 14 residues. Germline V CDR1 and CDR2: SGHRS, YFSETQ. Trimming removed 3 bases from V and 0 bases from J; junction bases left unmatched: 1. The DNA of the CDR3 is TGCGCCAGCAGCTGGACAGGGATGAACACTGAAGCTTTCTTT. Its translation: CASSWTGMNTEAFF.

J is TRBJ2-3 and V is TRBV6-4; 13 bases line up with TRBD2. The ends lost 5 bases at V and 4 bases at J; junction bases unmatched: 0. The CDR3 is made up of 14 amino acids. Germline loops: CDR1 MRHNA, CDR2 SNTAGT. CDR3 DNA sequence: TGTGCCAGCAGTACTAGCGGGGGGGCAGATACGCAGTATTTT. This encodes CASSTSGGADTQYF.

J is TRBJ1-3 and V is TRBV11-2; 7 bases align to TRBD1. V trimming: 5 bases; J trimming: 0 bases; junction bases outside the gene matches: 10. The CDR3 loop spans 17 amino acids. Germline loops: CDR1 SGHAT, CDR2 FQNNGV. Here the CDR3 DNA reads TGTGCCAGCAGCCCAAGGGGACAGTCCCACTCTGGAAACACCATATATTTT. It encodes CASSPRGQSHSGNTIYF.

The chain recombines TRBV28 with TRBJ2-5; TRBD2 matches at 7 bases. The CDR3 contains 14 residues. The junction had 7 bases not matched to a gene; V was cut back by 4 bases and J by 5 bases. Germline CDR1 and CDR2: MDHEN and SYDVKM. The CDR3: CASSSPGRGETQYF. The CDR3 coding sequence is TGTGCCAGCAGTTCCCCAGGGCGGGGGGAGACCCAGTACTTC.

The table lists this clone with many counts. V is TRBV10-1 and J is TRBJ2-1, with D tentatively TRBD1 (6 bases). Germline V gene lookup returns CDR1 WNHNN and CDR2 SYGVQD (reference sequence). CDR3 length: 17 amino acids. The V gene lost 6 bases and the J gene lost 8 bases, with 26 bases spanning the gap. In nucleotides, the CDR3 is TGCGCCAGCAGCGCAAGACTTCTAGGCTCAGGGGCTTATGAGCAGTTCTTC. Its protein is CASSARLLGSGAYEQFF.